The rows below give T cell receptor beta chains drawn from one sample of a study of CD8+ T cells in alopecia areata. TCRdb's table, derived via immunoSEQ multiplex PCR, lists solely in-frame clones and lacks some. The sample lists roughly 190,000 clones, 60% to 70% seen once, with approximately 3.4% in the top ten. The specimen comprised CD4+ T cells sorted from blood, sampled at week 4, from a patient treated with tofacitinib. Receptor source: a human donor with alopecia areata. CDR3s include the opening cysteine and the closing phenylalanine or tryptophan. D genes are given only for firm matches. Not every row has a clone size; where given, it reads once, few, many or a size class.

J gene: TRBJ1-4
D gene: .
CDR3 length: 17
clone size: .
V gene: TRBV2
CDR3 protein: CASYSSSRIGRNEKLFF
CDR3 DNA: TGTGCCAGCTACTCGTCTTCACGAATAGGGCGAAATGAAAAACTGTTTTTT

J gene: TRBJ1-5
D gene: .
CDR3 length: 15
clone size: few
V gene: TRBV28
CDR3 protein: CASRLGLTRGQPQHF
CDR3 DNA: TGTGCCAGCAGATTGGGACTGACAAGGGGTCAGCCCCAGCATTTT

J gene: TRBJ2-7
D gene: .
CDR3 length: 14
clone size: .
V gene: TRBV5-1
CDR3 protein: CASSLQASSYEQYF
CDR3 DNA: TGCGCCAGCAGCTTGCAAGCCAGTTCCTACGAGCAGTACTTC

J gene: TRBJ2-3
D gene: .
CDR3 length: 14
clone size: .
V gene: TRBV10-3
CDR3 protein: CAIREVRGTDTQYF
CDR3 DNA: TGTGCCATCAGGGAGGTGAGGGGCACAGATACGCAGTATTTT

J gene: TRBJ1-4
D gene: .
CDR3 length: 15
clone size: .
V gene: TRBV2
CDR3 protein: CASSDVSTGREKLFF
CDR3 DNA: TGTGCCAGCAGTGACGTGTCAACAGGACGCGAAAAACTGTTTTTT

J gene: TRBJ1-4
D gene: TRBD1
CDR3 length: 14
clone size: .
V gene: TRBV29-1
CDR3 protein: CSVHPGGQNEKLFF
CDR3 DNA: TGCAGCGTTCATCCAGGGGGCCAGAATGAAAAACTGTTTTTT

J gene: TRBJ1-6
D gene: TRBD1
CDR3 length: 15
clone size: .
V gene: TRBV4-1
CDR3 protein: CASSPRDRGISPLHF
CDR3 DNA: TGCGCCAGCAGCCCCCGGGACAGGGGGATTTCACCCCTCCACTTT

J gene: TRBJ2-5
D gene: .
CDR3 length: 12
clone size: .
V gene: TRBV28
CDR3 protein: CASSFLGSIQYF
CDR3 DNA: TGTGCCAGCAGTTTCCTTGGTAGCATCCAGTACTTC

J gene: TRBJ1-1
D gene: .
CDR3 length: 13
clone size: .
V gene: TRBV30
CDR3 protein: CAWKDSLHTEAFF
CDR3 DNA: TGTGCCTGGAAGGACAGTCTCCACACTGAAGCTTTCTTT

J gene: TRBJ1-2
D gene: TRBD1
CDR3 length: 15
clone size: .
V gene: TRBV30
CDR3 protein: CAWSAYGTGGGGYTF
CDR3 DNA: TGTGCCTGGAGCGCGTATGGGACAGGGGGCGGAGGCTACACCTTC

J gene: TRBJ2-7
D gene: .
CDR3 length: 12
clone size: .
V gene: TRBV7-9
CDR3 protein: CASSLEGVEQYF
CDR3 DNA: TGTGCCAGCAGCTTAGAAGGGGTCGAGCAGTACTTC

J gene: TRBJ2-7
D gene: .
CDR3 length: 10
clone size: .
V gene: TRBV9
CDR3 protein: CARLYVDKGF
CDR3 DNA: TGTGCCAGACTCTACGTAGACAAGGGCTTC

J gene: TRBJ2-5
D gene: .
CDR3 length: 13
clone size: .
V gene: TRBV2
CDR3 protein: CAKAWGGAETQYF
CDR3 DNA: TGTGCTAAGGCCTGGGGGGGCGCGGAGACCCAGTACTTC

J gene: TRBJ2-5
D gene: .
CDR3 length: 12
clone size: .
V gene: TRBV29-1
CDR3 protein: CSVVGLEETQYF
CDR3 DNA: TGCAGCGTAGTCGGGCTCGAAGAGACCCAGTACTTC

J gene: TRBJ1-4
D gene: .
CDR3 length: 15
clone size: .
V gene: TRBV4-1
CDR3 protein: CASSQLGARNEKLFF
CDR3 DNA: TGCGCCAGCAGCCAATTAGGGGCGAGGAATGAAAAACTGTTTTTT

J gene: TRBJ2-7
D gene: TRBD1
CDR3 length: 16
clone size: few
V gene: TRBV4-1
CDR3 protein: CASSQEGGQGSYEQYF
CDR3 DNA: TGCGCCAGCAGCCAAGAGGGAGGACAGGGATCCTACGAGCAGTACTTC

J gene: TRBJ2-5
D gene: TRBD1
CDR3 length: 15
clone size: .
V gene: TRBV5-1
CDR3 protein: CASSLATGEGKTQYF
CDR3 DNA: TGCGCCAGCAGCTTGGCGACAGGGGAAGGAAAGACCCAGTACTTC

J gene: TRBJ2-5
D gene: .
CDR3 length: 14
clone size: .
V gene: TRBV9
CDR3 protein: CASSPPDSQETQYF
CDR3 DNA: TGTGCCAGCAGCCCCCCGGACAGCCAAGAGACCCAGTACTTC

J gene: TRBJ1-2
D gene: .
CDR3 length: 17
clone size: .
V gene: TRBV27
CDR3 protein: CASSSRAGQFGNYGYTF
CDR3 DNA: TGTGCCAGCAGTTCCCGGGCCGGGCAATTTGGGAACTATGGCTACACCTTC

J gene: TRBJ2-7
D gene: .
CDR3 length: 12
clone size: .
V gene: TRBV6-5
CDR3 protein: CATGPLTYEQYF
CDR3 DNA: TGTGCCACCGGACCCCTCACCTACGAGCAGTACTTC

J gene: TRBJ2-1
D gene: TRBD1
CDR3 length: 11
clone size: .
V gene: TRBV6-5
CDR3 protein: CASTRGNEQFF
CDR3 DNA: TGTGCCAGCACCAGGGGGAATGAGCAGTTCTTC

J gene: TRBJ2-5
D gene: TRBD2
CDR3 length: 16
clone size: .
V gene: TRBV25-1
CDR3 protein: CASSGLAGGAGVTQYF
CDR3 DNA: TGTGCCAGCAGTGGTCTAGCGGGGGGAGCCGGGGTGACCCAGTACTTC

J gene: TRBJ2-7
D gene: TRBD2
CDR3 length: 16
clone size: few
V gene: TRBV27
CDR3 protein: CASMPRMTSGAHEQYF
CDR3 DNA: TGTGCCAGCATGCCCCGAATGACTAGCGGGGCCCACGAGCAGTACTTC

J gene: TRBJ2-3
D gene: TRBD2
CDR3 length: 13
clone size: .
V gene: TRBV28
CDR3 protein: CASSSGNTDTQYF
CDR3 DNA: TGTGCCAGCAGTAGCGGGAACACAGATACGCAGTATTTT

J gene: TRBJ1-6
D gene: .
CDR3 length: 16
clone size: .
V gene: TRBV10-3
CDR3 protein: CAISALPGQDNSPLHF
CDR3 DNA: TGTGCCATCAGTGCCCTACCGGGACAAGATAATTCACCCCTCCACTTT

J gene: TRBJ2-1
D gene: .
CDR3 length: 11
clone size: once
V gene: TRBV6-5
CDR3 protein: CASRRSGEQFF
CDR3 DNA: TGTGCCAGCAGACGGAGTGGGGAGCAGTTCTTC

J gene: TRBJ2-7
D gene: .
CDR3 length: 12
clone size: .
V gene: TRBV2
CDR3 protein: CASSDTGNEQYF
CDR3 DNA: TGTGCCAGCAGTGATACAGGGAACGAGCAGTACTTC

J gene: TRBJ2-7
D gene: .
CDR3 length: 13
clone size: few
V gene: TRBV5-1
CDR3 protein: CASSLGRDYEQYF
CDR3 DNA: TGCGCCAGCAGCTTGGGCAGGGATTACGAGCAGTACTTC

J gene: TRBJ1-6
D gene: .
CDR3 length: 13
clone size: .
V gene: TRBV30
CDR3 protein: CAWRRGQDPPLHF
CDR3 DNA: TGTGCCTGGAGAAGAGGTCAGGATCCACCCCTCCACTTT

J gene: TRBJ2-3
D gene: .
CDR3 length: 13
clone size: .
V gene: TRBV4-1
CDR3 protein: CASSQDWVDTQYF
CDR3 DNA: TGCGCCAGCAGCCAAGACTGGGTTGATACGCAGTATTTT

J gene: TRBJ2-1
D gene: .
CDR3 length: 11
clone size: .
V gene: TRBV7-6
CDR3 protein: CASSFRKEQFF
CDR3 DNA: TGTGCCAGCAGCTTTCGGAAAGAGCAGTTCTTC

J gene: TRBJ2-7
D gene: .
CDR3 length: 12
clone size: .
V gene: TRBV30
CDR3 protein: CAWMPMTYEQYF
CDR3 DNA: TGTGCCTGGATGCCAATGACCTACGAGCAGTACTTC

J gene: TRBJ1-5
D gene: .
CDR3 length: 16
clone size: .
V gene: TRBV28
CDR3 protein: CASSIPQGDSNQPQHF
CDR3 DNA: TGTGCCAGCAGTATCCCCCAAGGGGATAGCAATCAGCCCCAGCATTTT

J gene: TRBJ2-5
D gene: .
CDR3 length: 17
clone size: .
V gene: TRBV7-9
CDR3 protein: CASSPGRLVHRKETQYF
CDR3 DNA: TGTGCCAGCAGCCCAGGGAGGTTGGTGCACAGAAAAGAGACCCAGTACTTC

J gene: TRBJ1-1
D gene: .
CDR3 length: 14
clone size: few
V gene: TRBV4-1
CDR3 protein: CASSQDRRQPEAFF
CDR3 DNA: TGCGCCAGCAGCCAAGATCGGAGGCAACCTGAAGCTTTCTTT

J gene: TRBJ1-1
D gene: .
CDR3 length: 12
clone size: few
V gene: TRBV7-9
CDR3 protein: CASSPRGTEAFF
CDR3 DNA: TGTGCCAGCAGCCCCCGGGGGACTGAAGCTTTCTTT

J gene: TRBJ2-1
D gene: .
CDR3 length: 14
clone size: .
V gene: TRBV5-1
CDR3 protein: CASTPGRGDNEQFF
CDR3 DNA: TGCGCCAGCACCCCGGGGAGGGGGGACAATGAGCAGTTCTTC

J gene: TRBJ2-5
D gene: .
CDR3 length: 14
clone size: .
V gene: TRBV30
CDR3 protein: CAWSPNTGLETQYF
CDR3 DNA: TGTGCCTGGAGCCCAAATACAGGGTTGGAGACCCAGTACTTC

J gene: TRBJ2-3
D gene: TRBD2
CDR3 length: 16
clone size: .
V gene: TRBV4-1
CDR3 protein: CASSQYIAGGSDTQYF
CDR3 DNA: TGCGCCAGCAGCCAATATATAGCGGGGGGATCAGATACGCAGTATTTT

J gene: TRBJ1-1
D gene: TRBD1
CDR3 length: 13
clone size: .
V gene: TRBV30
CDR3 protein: CAWRQGARTEAFF
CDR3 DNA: TGTGCCTGGAGACAGGGGGCAAGAACTGAAGCTTTCTTT

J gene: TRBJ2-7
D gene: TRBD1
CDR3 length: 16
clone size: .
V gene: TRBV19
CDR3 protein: CASSIRTGQGSGEQYF
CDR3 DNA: TGTGCCAGTAGTATTAGAACGGGACAGGGTTCGGGCGAGCAGTACTTC

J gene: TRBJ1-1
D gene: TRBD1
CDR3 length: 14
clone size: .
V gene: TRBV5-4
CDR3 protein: CASSPGQANTEAFF
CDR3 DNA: TGTGCCAGCAGTCCGGGACAGGCGAACACTGAAGCTTTCTTT

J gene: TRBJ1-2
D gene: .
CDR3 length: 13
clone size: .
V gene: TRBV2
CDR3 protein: CASSELGTDGYTF
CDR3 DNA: TGTGCCAGCAGTGAACTCGGGACGGATGGCTACACCTTC

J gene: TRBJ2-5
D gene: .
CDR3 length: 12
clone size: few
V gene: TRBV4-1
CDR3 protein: CASSQDGYSQYF
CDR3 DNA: TGCGCCAGCAGCCAAGATGGCTATTCCCAGTACTTC

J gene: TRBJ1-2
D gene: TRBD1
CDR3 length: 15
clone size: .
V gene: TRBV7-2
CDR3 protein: CASSPAGTGGYGYTF
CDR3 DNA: TGTGCCAGCAGCCCAGCCGGGACAGGGGGCTATGGCTACACCTTC

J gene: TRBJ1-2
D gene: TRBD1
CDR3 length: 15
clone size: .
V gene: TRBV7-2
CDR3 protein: CASSLVQGAIYGYTF
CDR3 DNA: TGTGCCAGCAGCTTAGTACAGGGGGCTATCTATGGCTACACCTTC

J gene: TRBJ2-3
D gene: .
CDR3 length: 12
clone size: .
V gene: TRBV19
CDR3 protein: CASSPDTDTQYF
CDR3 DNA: TGTGCCAGTTCACCAGACACAGATACGCAGTATTTT

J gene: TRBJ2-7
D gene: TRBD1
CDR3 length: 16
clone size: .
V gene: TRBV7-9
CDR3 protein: CASSSAPGTGPYEQYF
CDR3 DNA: TGTGCCAGCAGCTCGGCGCCCGGGACAGGGCCCTACGAGCAGTACTTC

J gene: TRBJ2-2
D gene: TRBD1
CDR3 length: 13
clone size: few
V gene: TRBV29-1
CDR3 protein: CSVGGQATGELFF
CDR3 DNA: TGCAGCGTTGGGGGACAGGCAACCGGGGAGCTGTTTTTT

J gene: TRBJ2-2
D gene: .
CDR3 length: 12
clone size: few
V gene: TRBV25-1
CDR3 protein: CASSTGIGELFF
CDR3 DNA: TGTGCCAGCAGCACGGGGATCGGGGAGCTGTTTTTT

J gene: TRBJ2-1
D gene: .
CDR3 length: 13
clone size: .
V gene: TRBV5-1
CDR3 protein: CASSTDSYNEQFF
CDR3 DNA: TGCGCCAGCAGTACAGATTCCTACAATGAGCAGTTCTTC

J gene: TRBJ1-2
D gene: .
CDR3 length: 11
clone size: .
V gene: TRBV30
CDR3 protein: CAWSVGEGYTF
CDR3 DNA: TGTGCCTGGAGTGTTGGGGAGGGCTACACCTTC

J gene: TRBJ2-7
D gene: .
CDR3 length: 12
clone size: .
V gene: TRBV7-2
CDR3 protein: CASSSYVSGTYF
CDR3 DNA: TGTGCCAGCAGCTCCTACGTGTCTGGGACATACTTC

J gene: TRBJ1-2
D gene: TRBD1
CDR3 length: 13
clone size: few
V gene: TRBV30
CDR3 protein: CAWSVPDRGGYTF
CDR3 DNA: TGTGCCTGGAGTGTGCCGGACAGGGGCGGCTACACCTTC

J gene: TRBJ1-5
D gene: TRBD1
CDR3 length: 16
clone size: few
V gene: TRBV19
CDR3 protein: CASTFRTGGTNQPQHF
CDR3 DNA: TGTGCCAGTACTTTCCGGACAGGGGGCACCAATCAGCCCCAGCATTTT

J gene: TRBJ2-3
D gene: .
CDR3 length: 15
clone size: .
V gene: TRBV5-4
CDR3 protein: CASIPTPGGADTQYF
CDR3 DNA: TGTGCCAGCATTCCGACCCCTGGTGGGGCAGATACGCAGTATTTT

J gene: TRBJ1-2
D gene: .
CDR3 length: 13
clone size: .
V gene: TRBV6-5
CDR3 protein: CASRLRQVDGYTF
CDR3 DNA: TGTGCCAGCAGGCTGAGACAAGTCGATGGCTACACCTTC

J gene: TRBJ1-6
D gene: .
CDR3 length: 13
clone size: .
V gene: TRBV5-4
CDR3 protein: CASSFSNNSPLHF
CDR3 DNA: TGTGCCAGCAGCTTTTCCAATAATTCACCCCTCCACTTT

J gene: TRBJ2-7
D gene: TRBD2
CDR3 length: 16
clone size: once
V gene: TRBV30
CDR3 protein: CAWSVLSGTRAYEQYF
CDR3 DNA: TGTGCCTGGAGTGTACTTTCCGGGACTAGGGCCTACGAGCAGTACTTC